This T cell receptor (beta chain) was sequenced in a study of cytomegalovirus exposure and HLA in healthy donors. Study outcomes and limitations: Immune exposure data for these donors was limited to CMV serostatus. Later analysis showed most CMV-associated TCR beta chains appearing HLA-restricted. There were over 150 TCR beta chains listed as cytomegalovirus-associated.

The PCR had 60 Vbeta and 13 Jbeta primers. Method: immunoSEQ multiplex PCR; TCRdb's copy keeps in-frame clones and lacks some. The data contain roughly 150,000 clones, around 73% of them singletons. Participants comprised healthy donors of bone marrow. With respect to this clone: Its antigen remains unknown.

In germline, CDR1 is SGDLS, CDR2 YYNGEE. The CDR3 contains 15 residues. Trimming at V came to 4 bases and at J to 4 bases, leaving 3 bases not matched to a gene. The rearrangement links TRBV9 to TRBJ2-1, with 12 positions matching TRBD2. The TCR originated in a male donor in good health and CMV-seronegative. Sequenced sample: PBMCs. The CDR3 loop reads CASSIGLAGYNEQFF. CDR3 in DNA: TGTGCCAGCAGCATCGGACTAGCGGGGTACAATGAGCAGTTCTTC.